Listed below are T cell receptor beta chains from one sample, sequenced in a study of shared clonotypes between healthy human individuals. Sequencing used immunoSEQ multiplex PCR; TCRdb keeps in-frame clones, though not all of them. The sample lists 2,500,000 or so clones, just over 90% occurring once. The sample consisted of naive CD4+ T cells sorted from blood. These receptors came from a man between 18 and 35 years old in good health. Each CDR3 is given with its conserved first and last residue. A D gene is named only where the DNA matches it firmly. Part of the rows lack a size; the others show once, few, many or a class for expanded clones.

v_gene: TRBV30
abundance: NA
j_gene: TRBJ1-6
d_gene: TRBD1
CDR3nt: TGTGCCTGGAGCAGCCAGCCGGGACAGGGCTCACCCCTCCACTTT
CDR3aa: CAWSSQPGQGSPLHF

v_gene: TRBV7-8
abundance: few
j_gene: TRBJ2-5
d_gene: NA
CDR3nt: TGTGCCAGCAGCCCCCCCTTGGCAGGCTCGAGGGAGACCCAGTACTTC
CDR3aa: CASSPPLAGSRETQYF

v_gene: TRBV11-2
abundance: NA
j_gene: TRBJ2-1
d_gene: NA
CDR3nt: TGTGCCAGCAGCTTAGAGCCGATAAATGAGCAGTTCTTC
CDR3aa: CASSLEPINEQFF

v_gene: TRBV4-2
abundance: NA
j_gene: TRBJ1-2
d_gene: NA
CDR3nt: TGTGCCAGCAGCCAAACGGGGGCGAACTATGGCTACACCTTC
CDR3aa: CASSQTGANYGYTF

v_gene: TRBV5-4
abundance: NA
j_gene: TRBJ2-1
d_gene: TRBD2
CDR3nt: TGTGCCAGCAGCTCTGGGACTAGCGCGTACAATGAGCAGTTCTTC
CDR3aa: CASSSGTSAYNEQFF

v_gene: TRBV4-1
abundance: NA
j_gene: TRBJ2-1
d_gene: TRBD2
CDR3nt: TGCGCCAGCAGCCAAGTCCCACCGACTAGCGGGGGGAGGAGCTCCTACAATGAGCAGTTCTTC
CDR3aa: CASSQVPPTSGGRSSYNEQFF

v_gene: TRBV5-4
abundance: once
j_gene: TRBJ2-2
d_gene: NA
CDR3nt: TGTGCCAGCAGCTTGGGAGCTAGCCTAAACACCGGGGAGCTGTTTTTT
CDR3aa: CASSLGASLNTGELFF

v_gene: TRBV10-3
abundance: NA
j_gene: TRBJ1-4
d_gene: NA
CDR3nt: TGTGCCATCAGTGAAGGCAGGTGGAAGACTAATGAAAAACTGTTTTTT
CDR3aa: CAISEGRWKTNEKLFF

v_gene: TRBV7-2
abundance: NA
j_gene: TRBJ2-1
d_gene: TRBD2
CDR3nt: TGTGCCAGCAGCCGGGGGGGAGTGGAGAGGTATGAGCAGTTCTTC
CDR3aa: CASSRGGVERYEQFF

v_gene: TRBV10-3
abundance: NA
j_gene: TRBJ2-3
d_gene: TRBD2
CDR3nt: TGTGCCATTTATAGCGGGGGCGGGGATACGCAGTATTTT
CDR3aa: CAIYSGGGDTQYF

v_gene: TRBV4-3
abundance: NA
j_gene: TRBJ2-7
d_gene: TRBD2
CDR3nt: TGCGCCAGCAGCAAGGCGGGGGAGGGGTTTGACGAGCAGTACTTC
CDR3aa: CASSKAGEGFDEQYF

v_gene: TRBV6-1
abundance: NA
j_gene: TRBJ1-1
d_gene: TRBD1
CDR3nt: TGTGCCAGCAGTGTTATGGACAGGGGGAAAGCTTTCTTT
CDR3aa: CASSVMDRGKAFF

v_gene: TRBV28
abundance: NA
j_gene: TRBJ1-3
d_gene: NA
CDR3nt: TGTGCCAGCAGCTTTGGGCGTAACTCTGGAAACACCATATATTTT
CDR3aa: CASSFGRNSGNTIYF

v_gene: TRBV6-5
abundance: NA
j_gene: TRBJ2-7
d_gene: NA
CDR3nt: TGTGCCAGCAGTTACCGCGGAGGGGGATACGAGCAGTACTTC
CDR3aa: CASSYRGGGYEQYF

v_gene: TRBV6-1
abundance: once
j_gene: TRBJ2-5
d_gene: TRBD2
CDR3nt: TGTGCCAGCCTTAGCGGGGACTTCCAAGAGACCCAGTACTTC
CDR3aa: CASLSGDFQETQYF

v_gene: TRBV5-4
abundance: NA
j_gene: TRBJ2-2
d_gene: TRBD2
CDR3nt: TGTGCCAGCAGCCCGGGACTAGCGGGATCCGGGGAGCTGTTTTTT
CDR3aa: CASSPGLAGSGELFF

v_gene: TRBV6-5
abundance: NA
j_gene: TRBJ2-1
d_gene: TRBD2
CDR3nt: TGTGCCAGCAGGCGGGGACTAGCGGGGAACAATGAGCAGTTCTTC
CDR3aa: CASRRGLAGNNEQFF

v_gene: TRBV6-1
abundance: once
j_gene: TRBJ2-1
d_gene: TRBD2
CDR3nt: TGTGCCAGCATTGCGGGAGGGCGTGGGAATGAGCAGTTCTTC
CDR3aa: CASIAGGRGNEQFF